This TCR beta chain came from a study of blood T cell repertoires in COVID-19. Original methodology: Nucleated cell counts were estimated from reference gene primer amplification. Produced via immunoSEQ multiplex PCR; TCRdb's table is partial and in-frame only. V and J calls and clone size are copied from that table; D and trimming were computed from the DNA. The sample shows under 130,000 clones, roughly nine tenths of them seen only once. The CDR3 covers 14 residues. Germline V gives CDR1 LGHDT, CDR2 YNNKEL (reference sequence). The V and J ends lost 4 bases and 13 bases respectively, with 20 bases between them.

The chain employs TRBV3-1 (or the pseudogene TRBV3-2) and TRBJ2-1, with a possible D match to TRBD2 (6 bases). This receptor was taken from an older woman with acute or convalescent COVID-19. What was sequenced was peripheral blood. CDR3 DNA sequence: TGTGCCAGCAGCCCCCTCGGGTCGGGGGAACGACAGTTCTTC. Its translation: CASSPLGSGERQFF.